This T cell receptor beta chain derives from a study of spatial heterogeneity in lung cancer. Whole-study context: Around two years after resection was the median timing of the follow-up PBMC samples, which were sequenced when available.

Single TCR cDNA molecules each had their own unique molecular identifier. A single record per CDR3 protein comes from TCRdb applying MiXCR to the 5' RACE reads. The sample lists about 43,000 distinct CDR3 sequences, 22% occurring once. Points from the study as a whole: Blood contained ubiquitous expanded tumor TCRs more at resection than at follow-up.

Time point meaning: blood at routine non-recurrence follow-up after resection. Unsorted tumor, nontumor lung tissue or cryopreserved PBMC supplied the whole RNA. Ten or more counts support this clonotype. Antigen unknown. The receptor comes from a female donor with early-stage non-small cell lung cancer. The sample in question was PBMCs, obtained at follow-up.

The CDR3 spells CSASLPGLVYEQYF. The CDR3 coding sequence is TGCAGTGCTAGTTTACCGGGACTAGTCTACGAGCAGTACTTC. The genes are TRBV20-1 and TRBJ2-7; TRBD2 agrees at 8 bases. After removal of 3 bases from V and 3 bases from J, the junction contained 7 bases not matched to a gene. Germline V gene sequence: CDR1 DFQATT, CDR2 SNEGSKA (reference sequence). CDR3 length: 14 residues.